This T cell receptor (beta chain) was identified in a study of blood T cells in healthy people across ages. Notes on the study in general: Researchers report that TCR beta diversity correlated strongly with naive T cell percentage. Unsorted PBMC material precluded a definitive naive versus antigen-experienced comparison. As age increased, TCR beta diversity per million T cells fell in a roughly linear fashion.

A J-beta primer mix and a sample-barcoded 5' primer were used in a second PCR of about 6 to 12 cycles. Sequencing of every sample gave 2.5 million or more CDR3-containing paired-end reads. TCRdb re-called the 5' RACE reads with MiXCR, one entry per CDR3 protein. The table lists almost 800,000 distinct CDR3 sequences, about 62% of them singletons. About this clonotype: The antigen is not known.

Trimming left V 3 bases short and J 4 bases short, with 12 bases between. Germline V gene data show CDR1 as SGHTA and CDR2 as FQGNSA. The CDR3 is 14 amino acids. The sample consisted of blood. This chain uses TRBV7-2 with TRBJ2-5; no firm D call. This clonotype was sampled from a man aged 25-45 years in good health. CDR3 residues: CASSFTTRPETQYF. CDR3 nucleotides: TGTGCCAGCAGCTTTACGACTCGTCCAGAGACCCAGTACTTC. The full variable domain, in which reference TRBV7-2 and TRBJ2-5 provide the parts outside the CDR3, is GAGVSQSPSNKVTEKGKDVELRCDPISGHTALYWYRQSLGQGLEFLIYFQGNSAPDKSGLPSDRFSAERTGGSVSTLTIQRTQQEDSAVYLCASSFTTRPETQYFGPGTRLLVL.